This T cell receptor (beta chain) is drawn from a study of early T cells in non-severe SARS-CoV-2 infection. In TCRdb, the 5' RACE reads were re-called with MiXCR into one record per CDR3 protein. The data contain about 64,000 distinct CDR3 sequences, 8% to 9% of them singletons. Germline V lookup: CDR1 WSHSY, CDR2 SAAADI. This CDR3 has 12 amino acids. Trimming left V 7 bases short and J 0 bases short, with 4 bases between. This sequence originates from an adult who was a healthcare worker with PCR-confirmed SARS-CoV-2 infection or an uninfected control (not recorded which). This chain joins TRBV10-2 and TRBJ2-1; unclear D gene. The sample consisted of whole blood, taken at baseline. This chain's CDR3 is CASTISYNEQFF. In DNA form, the CDR3 reads TGCGCCAGCACGATCTCCTACAATGAGCAGTTCTTC.